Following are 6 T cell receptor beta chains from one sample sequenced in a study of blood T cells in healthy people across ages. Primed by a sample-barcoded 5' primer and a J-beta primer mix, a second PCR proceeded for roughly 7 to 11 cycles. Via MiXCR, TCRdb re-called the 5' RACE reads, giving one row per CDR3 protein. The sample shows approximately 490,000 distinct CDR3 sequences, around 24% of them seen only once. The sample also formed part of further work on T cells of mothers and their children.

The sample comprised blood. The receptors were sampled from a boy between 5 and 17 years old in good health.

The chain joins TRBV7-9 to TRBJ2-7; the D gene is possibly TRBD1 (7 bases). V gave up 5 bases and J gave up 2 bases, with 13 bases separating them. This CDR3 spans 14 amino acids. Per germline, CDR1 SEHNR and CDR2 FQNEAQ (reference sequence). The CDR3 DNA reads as TGTGCCAGCAGCCCAGGGGGGAACACCTACGAGCAGTACTTC. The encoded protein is CASSPGGNTYEQYF.

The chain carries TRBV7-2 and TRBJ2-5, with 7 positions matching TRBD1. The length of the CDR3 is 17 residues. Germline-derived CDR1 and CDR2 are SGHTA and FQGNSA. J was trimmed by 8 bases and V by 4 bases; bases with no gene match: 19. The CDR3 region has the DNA TGTGCCAGCAGCTACCGTAATTACAGGGGAGTGAGAGGAACCCAGTACTTC. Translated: CASSYRNYRGVRGTQYF.

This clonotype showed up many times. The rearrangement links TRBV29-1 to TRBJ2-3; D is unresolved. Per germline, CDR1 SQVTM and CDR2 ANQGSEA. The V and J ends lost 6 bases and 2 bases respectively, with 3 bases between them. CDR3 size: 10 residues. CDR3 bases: TGCAGCGTATTCACAGATACGCAGTATTTT. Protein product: CSVFTDTQYF.

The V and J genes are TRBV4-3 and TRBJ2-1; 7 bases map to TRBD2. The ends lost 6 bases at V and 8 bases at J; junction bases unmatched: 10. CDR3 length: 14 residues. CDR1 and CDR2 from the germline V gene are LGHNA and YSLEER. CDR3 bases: TGCGCCAGCAGTAAGGGGTGGGGGGGAGATGAGCAGTTCTTC. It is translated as CASSKGWGGDEQFF.

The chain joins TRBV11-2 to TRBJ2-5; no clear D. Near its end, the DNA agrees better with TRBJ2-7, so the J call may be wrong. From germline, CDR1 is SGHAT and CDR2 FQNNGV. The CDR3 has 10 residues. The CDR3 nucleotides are TGTGCCAGCAGCTTCGTCGAGCAGTACTTC. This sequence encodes CASSFVEQYF.

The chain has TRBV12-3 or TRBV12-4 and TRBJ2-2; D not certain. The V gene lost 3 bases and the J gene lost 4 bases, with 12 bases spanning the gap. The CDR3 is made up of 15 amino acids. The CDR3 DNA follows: TGTGCCAGCAGTTTCGAACCGTTGGGCACCGGGGAGCTGTTTTTT. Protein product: CASSFEPLGTGELFF.